The 3 T cell receptor beta chains presented below share a single source sample, sequenced in a study of T cells in Graves' hyperthyroidism and ophthalmopathy. RNA transcripts gave rise to amplified TCR beta CDR3 regions. Researchers ran a first-round RT-PCR on the TCR CDR3 using the HTBI primer set. One entry per CDR3 protein results from TCRdb running MiXCR on the multiplex PCR reads. The sample includes 750,000 to 900,000 distinct CDR3 sequences, 35% to 40% seen only once; the top ten take approximately 8.7%. What was sequenced was blood. All receptors derive from a man aged 18 to 30 with Graves' hyperthyroidism.

This chain connects TRBV25-1 to TRBJ1-5; perhaps TRBD1 as D (5 bases). The CDR3 is 14 residues long. The V and J ends lost 4 bases and 5 bases respectively, with 12 bases between them. Germline V gene data show CDR1 as MGHDK and CDR2 as SYGVNS. CDR3 in DNA: TGTGCCAGCAGTGGTCGTCGAGGGGATCAGCCCCAGCATTTT. Translating gives CASSGRRGDQPQHF. The entire variable domain, with the rest obtained from reference TRBV25-1 and TRBJ1-5, is as follows: EADIYQTPRYLVIGTGKKITLECSQTMGHDKMYWYQQDPGMELHLIHYSYGVNSTEKGDLSSESTVSRIRTEHFPLTLESARPSHTSQYLCASSGRRGDQPQHFGDGTRLSIL.

This clonotype has just one count. One base away lies a much larger clone, so this may be a sequencing read error. Here the CDR3 omits its conserved ending phenylalanine or tryptophan, so a read error is the likely source. This chain joins TRBV7-8 and TRBJ1-1, with 8 bases that match TRBD1. The CDR3 is 14 residues long. CDR1 SGHVS and CDR2 FQNEAQ come from the germline V gene. The J segment lost 4 bases and the V segment lost 5 bases, leaving 6 bases of the junction unmatched. CDR3 DNA sequence: TGTGCCAGCAGCCCTCAAACAGGGGGCACTGAAGCTTTCCTT. This translates into CASSPQTGGTEAFL.

The chain is built from TRBV7-9 and TRBJ1-3; 8 nucleotides align to TRBD1. The CDR3 has 15 residues. The germline V gene encodes CDR1 SEHNR and CDR2 FQNEAQ (reference sequence). V gave up 3 bases and J gave up 1 base; unmatched junction bases: 2. For the CDR3, the DNA is TGTGCCAGCAGCTTGCAGGGGGCATCTGGAAACACCATATATTTT. This gives the protein CASSLQGASGNTIYF.